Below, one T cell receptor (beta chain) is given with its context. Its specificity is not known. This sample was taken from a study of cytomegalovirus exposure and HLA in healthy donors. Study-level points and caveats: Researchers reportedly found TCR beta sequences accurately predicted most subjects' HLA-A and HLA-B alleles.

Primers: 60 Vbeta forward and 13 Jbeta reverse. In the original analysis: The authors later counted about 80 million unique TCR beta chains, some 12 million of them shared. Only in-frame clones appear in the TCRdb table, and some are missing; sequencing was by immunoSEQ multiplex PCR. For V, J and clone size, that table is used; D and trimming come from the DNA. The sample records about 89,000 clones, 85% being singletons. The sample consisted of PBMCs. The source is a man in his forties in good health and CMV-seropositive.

The CDR3 sequence is CASSPGQGREKLFF. In DNA, the CDR3 is TGTGCCAGCAGCCCCGGACAGGGACGGGAAAAACTGTTTTTT. The V gene is TRBV5-6, the J gene TRBJ1-4; 8 bases fit TRBD1. The CDR3 runs to 14 residues. V lost 4 bases and J lost 8; bases outside the gene matches: 7. CDR1 is SGHDT and CDR2 is YYEEEE in the germline V gene.